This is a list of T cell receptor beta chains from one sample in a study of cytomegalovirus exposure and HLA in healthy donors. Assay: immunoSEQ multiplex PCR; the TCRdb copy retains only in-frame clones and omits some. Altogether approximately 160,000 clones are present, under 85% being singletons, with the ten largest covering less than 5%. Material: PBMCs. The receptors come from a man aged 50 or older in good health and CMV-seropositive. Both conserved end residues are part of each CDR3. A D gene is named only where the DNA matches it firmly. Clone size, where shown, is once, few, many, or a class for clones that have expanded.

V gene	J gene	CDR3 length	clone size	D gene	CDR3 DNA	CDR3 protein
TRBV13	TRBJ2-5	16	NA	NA	TGTGCCAGCAGCTTAGCCTCCCGGTTGGGGAGGAAGACCCAGTACTTC	CASSLASRLGRKTQYF
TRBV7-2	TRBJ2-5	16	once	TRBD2	TGTGCCAGCAGCTTAAGGGCTAGCGGGAGCCGGGAGACCCAGTACTTC	CASSLRASGSRETQYF
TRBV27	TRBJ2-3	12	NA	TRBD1	TGTGCCAGCAGTGGGACAGGGACTACGCAGTATTTT	CASSGTGTTQYF
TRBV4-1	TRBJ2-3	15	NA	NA	TGCGCCAGCAGCCAACCCACTAGCAGCACAGATACGCAGTATTTT	CASSQPTSSTDTQYF
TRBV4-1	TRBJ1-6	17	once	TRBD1	TGCGCCAGCAGCCAAGATAATACAGGGGGCGCTTCTTCACCCCTCCACTTT	CASSQDNTGGASSPLHF
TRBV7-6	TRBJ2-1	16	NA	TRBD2	TGTGCCAGCAGCTTAATAGCGGGGCCAACCTACAATGAGCAGTTCTTC	CASSLIAGPTYNEQFF
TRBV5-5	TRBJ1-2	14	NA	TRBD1	TGTGCCAGCAGCTTGTTGGGACAGGTCTATGGCTACACCTTC	CASSLLGQVYGYTF
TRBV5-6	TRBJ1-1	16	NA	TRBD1	TGTGCCAGCAGCTTGGAGGGGACAGTACCAAACACTGAAGCTTTCTTT	CASSLEGTVPNTEAFF
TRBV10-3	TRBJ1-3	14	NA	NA	TGTGCCATCAGTGGTTCAGACTCTGGAAACACCATATATTTT	CAISGSDSGNTIYF
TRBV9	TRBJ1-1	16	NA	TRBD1	TGTGCCAGCAGCGTAGATCCAGGGGGAGCGAACACTGAAGCTTTCTTT	CASSVDPGGANTEAFF
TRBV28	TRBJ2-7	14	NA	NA	TGTGCCAGCAGGGGGGCGGGAGACTCCTACGAGCAGTACTTC	CASRGAGDSYEQYF
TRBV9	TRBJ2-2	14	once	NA	TGTGCCAGCAGCGGGACAGTATTAACCGGGGAGCTGTTTTTT	CASSGTVLTGELFF
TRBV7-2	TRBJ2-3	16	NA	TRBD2	TGTGCCAGCAGCTTAGGGGCTAGCGGCGACACAGATACGCAGTATTTT	CASSLGASGDTDTQYF
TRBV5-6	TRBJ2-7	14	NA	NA	TGTGCCAGCAGCTTGGCAGGGGCCGGCGACGAGCAGTACTTC	CASSLAGAGDEQYF
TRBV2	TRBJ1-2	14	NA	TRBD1	TGTGCCAGCAGTGAATCAGGGGGTTACTATGGCTACACCTTC	CASSESGGYYGYTF
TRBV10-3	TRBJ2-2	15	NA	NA	TGTGCCATCAGTGAGTCGTGGGAGATAACCGGGGAGCTGTTTTTT	CAISESWEITGELFF